Listed below are T cell receptor beta chains from one sample, sequenced in a study of CD8 T cells in Susac syndrome. TCRdb itself ran the immunoSEQ multiplex PCR reads through MiXCR, one entry per CDR3 protein. The table records some 450,000 distinct CDR3 sequences, more than 80% of them present only once. The specimen sequenced was CD8+ T cells from PBMCs. These receptors were collected from a human donor with multiple sclerosis. CDR3s include the opening cysteine and the closing phenylalanine or tryptophan.

j_gene: TRBJ2-3
v_gene: TRBV3-1
CDR3aa: CASSQVMTGGADTQYF

j_gene: TRBJ2-1
v_gene: TRBV19
CDR3aa: CASTGLSSYNEQFF

j_gene: TRBJ2-7
v_gene: TRBV19
CDR3aa: CASSPIGDYEQYF

j_gene: TRBJ1-2
v_gene: TRBV19
CDR3aa: CASSTRTELEGYTF

j_gene: TRBJ2-4
v_gene: TRBV4-1
CDR3aa: CASRHAGTGQNIQYF

j_gene: TRBJ2-1
v_gene: TRBV4-1
CDR3aa: CASSRLLAGGQHNEQFF

j_gene: TRBJ1-2
v_gene: TRBV3-1
CDR3aa: CASSQEDRRPYGYTF

j_gene: TRBJ2-3
v_gene: TRBV6-2/TRBV6-3
CDR3aa: CASKNNGEADTQYF

j_gene: TRBJ2-5
v_gene: TRBV6-5
CDR3aa: CASSYNGETQYF

j_gene: TRBJ1-5
v_gene: TRBV28
CDR3aa: CASSFRRPIQPQHF

j_gene: TRBJ2-7
v_gene: TRBV5-1
CDR3aa: CASSARAGTDSYEQYF

j_gene: TRBJ1-1
v_gene: TRBV6-1
CDR3aa: CASSEESLGTMNTEAFF

j_gene: TRBJ1-1
v_gene: TRBV25-1
CDR3aa: CASMGPITEAFF

j_gene: TRBJ2-7
v_gene: TRBV27
CDR3aa: CASSFGTGVFEQYF

j_gene: TRBJ2-3
v_gene: TRBV2
CDR3aa: CASSEGGYVPDTQYF

j_gene: TRBJ2-3
v_gene: TRBV12-3/TRBV12-4
CDR3aa: CASSLSLTDTQYF

j_gene: TRBJ2-2
v_gene: TRBV9
CDR3aa: CASTPGGIGELFF

j_gene: -
v_gene: TRBV4-1
CDR3aa: CASSALEAPKLELFF

j_gene: TRBJ2-1
v_gene: TRBV19
CDR3aa: CASSYLAGAANEQFF

j_gene: TRBJ2-1
v_gene: TRBV29-1
CDR3aa: CSVELGQTSSYNEQFF

j_gene: TRBJ1-2
v_gene: TRBV2
CDR3aa: CASSDQGTDNYGYTF

j_gene: TRBJ1-1
v_gene: TRBV5-4
CDR3aa: CASSLTGGGTEAFF

j_gene: TRBJ2-1
v_gene: TRBV12-3/TRBV12-4
CDR3aa: CASRLDRDGENEQFF

j_gene: TRBJ1-4
v_gene: TRBV7-6
CDR3aa: CASSLAGTGANEKLFF

j_gene: TRBJ2-6
v_gene: TRBV25-1
CDR3aa: CASSGGGGGANVLTF

j_gene: TRBJ2-2
v_gene: TRBV28
CDR3aa: CASRLASYTGELFF

j_gene: TRBJ1-1
v_gene: TRBV11-2
CDR3aa: CASSHFLGQMNTEAFF

j_gene: TRBJ2-3
v_gene: TRBV6-5
CDR3aa: CASSYAPSGGTDTQYF

j_gene: TRBJ2-1
v_gene: TRBV6-5
CDR3aa: CASSYFQGTYNEQFF

j_gene: TRBJ1-6
v_gene: TRBV19
CDR3aa: CASSTETGTGSPLHF

j_gene: TRBJ2-1
v_gene: TRBV7-9
CDR3aa: CASSFHRDRAEPNEQFF

j_gene: TRBJ2-5
v_gene: TRBV24-1
CDR3aa: CATSQGGTGQETQYF

j_gene: TRBJ1-4
v_gene: TRBV7-2
CDR3aa: CASSLGLGEKLFF

j_gene: TRBJ2-1
v_gene: TRBV27
CDR3aa: CASSLSFLRNNEQFF

j_gene: TRBJ2-1
v_gene: TRBV29-1
CDR3aa: CSALMGDEQFF

j_gene: TRBJ2-4
v_gene: TRBV20-1
CDR3aa: CSARAEGTAKNIQYF

j_gene: TRBJ2-1
v_gene: TRBV9
CDR3aa: CASSVGAGGANEQFF

j_gene: TRBJ2-1
v_gene: TRBV15
CDR3aa: CATRDNLYNEQFF

j_gene: TRBJ1-1
v_gene: TRBV6-5
CDR3aa: CASSWTTEPMNTEAFF

j_gene: TRBJ1-2
v_gene: TRBV7-9
CDR3aa: CASSFGSGPDGYTF

j_gene: TRBJ1-1
v_gene: TRBV19
CDR3aa: CASSIGRSTEAFF

j_gene: TRBJ2-6
v_gene: TRBV7-2
CDR3aa: CASPGANVLTF

j_gene: TRBJ1-1
v_gene: TRBV27
CDR3aa: CASSPGTGGLTDTEAFF

j_gene: TRBJ2-2
v_gene: TRBV13
CDR3aa: CASSLTAGELFF

j_gene: TRBJ2-1
v_gene: TRBV27
CDR3aa: CASSHDRGSYNEQFF

j_gene: TRBJ2-1
v_gene: TRBV29-1
CDR3aa: CSVELAGVPYNEQFF

j_gene: TRBJ2-3
v_gene: TRBV7-2
CDR3aa: CASSSREGTDTQYF

j_gene: TRBJ1-1
v_gene: TRBV12-3/TRBV12-4
CDR3aa: CASSLVSNTEAFF